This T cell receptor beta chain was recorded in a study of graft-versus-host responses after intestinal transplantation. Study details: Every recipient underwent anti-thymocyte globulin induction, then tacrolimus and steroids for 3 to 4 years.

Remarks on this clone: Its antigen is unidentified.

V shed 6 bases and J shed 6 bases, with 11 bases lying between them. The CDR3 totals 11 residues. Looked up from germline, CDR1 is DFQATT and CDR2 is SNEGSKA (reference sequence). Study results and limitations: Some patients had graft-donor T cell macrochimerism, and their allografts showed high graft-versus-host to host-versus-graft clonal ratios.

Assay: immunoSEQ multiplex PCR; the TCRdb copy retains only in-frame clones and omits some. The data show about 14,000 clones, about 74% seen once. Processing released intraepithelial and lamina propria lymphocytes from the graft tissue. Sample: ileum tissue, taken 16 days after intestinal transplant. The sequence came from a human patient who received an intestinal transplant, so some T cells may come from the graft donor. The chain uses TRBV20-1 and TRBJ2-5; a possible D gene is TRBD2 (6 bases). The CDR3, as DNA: TGCAGTGCCAGGGACTTCAAGACCCAGTACTTC. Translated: CSARDFKTQYF.